A selection of T cell receptor beta chains follows, all from one sample in a study of CD8+ T cells in alopecia areata. The data were produced by immunoSEQ multiplex PCR, yet TCRdb's version contains in-frame clones alone and is incomplete. Among more than 200,000 clones listed, more than 55% were seen once. The sequenced sample was CD4+ T cells sorted from blood, obtained at week 44, from a patient treated with tofacitinib. The receptors stem from a human donor with alopecia areata. The CDR3 runs from the conserved cysteine through the conserved F or W. A D gene is named only where the DNA matches it firmly. Part of the rows lack a size; the others show once, few, many or a class for expanded clones.

J gene,V gene,D gene,clone size,CDR3 protein,CDR3 DNA
TRBJ2-2,TRBV29-1,.,.,CSVLGGPNTGELFF,TGCAGCGTTCTTGGGGGGCCGAACACCGGGGAGCTGTTTTTT
TRBJ2-7,TRBV13,TRBD1,once,CASSRGGQGAYEQYF,TGTGCCAGCAGTCGAGGGGGACAGGGAGCTTACGAGCAGTACTTC
TRBJ1-6,TRBV6-6,.,.,CASSYGDASPLHF,TGTGCCAGCAGTTATGGAGACGCTTCACCCCTCCACTTT
TRBJ2-5,TRBV29-1,.,.,CSVEVCRGQETQYF,TGCAGCGTTGAAGTATGTCGGGGCCAAGAGACCCAGTACTTC
TRBJ1-5,TRBV11-1,TRBD1,.,CASSQDRDSNQPQHF,TGTGCCAGCAGCCAGGACAGGGATAGCAATCAGCCCCAGCATTTT
TRBJ2-7,TRBV5-1,.,few,CASSLAADSLYEQYF,TGCGCCAGCAGCTTGGCCGCAGATAGCCTCTACGAGCAGTACTTC
TRBJ2-7,TRBV7-2,.,once,CASSFRFDRFGSYEQYF,TGTGCCAGCAGCTTTCGATTCGACAGGTTCGGATCCTACGAGCAGTACTTC
TRBJ2-4,TRBV30,.,.,CAWSVGGLDIQYF,TGTGCCTGGAGTGTTGGTGGTTTGGACATTCAGTACTTC
TRBJ2-3,TRBV5-6,.,.,CASSLGRTTLDTQYF,TGTGCCAGCAGCTTAGGCAGAACTACCTTAGATACGCAGTATTTT
TRBJ2-1,TRBV29-1,TRBD2,few,CSVSGGPSYNEQFF,TGCAGCGTTTCGGGGGGGCCATCCTACAATGAGCAGTTCTTC
TRBJ2-7,TRBV6-1,.,.,CASRVQGVGYEQYF,TGTGCCAGCAGGGTGCAGGGCGTTGGCTACGAGCAGTACTTC
TRBJ1-2,TRBV29-1,.,few,CSVADSYGYTF,TGCAGCGTTGCAGATTCCTATGGCTACACCTTC
TRBJ1-2,TRBV2,.,.,CASSEEGHGYTF,TGTGCCAGCAGTGAAGAGGGGCATGGCTACACCTTC
TRBJ1-1,TRBV11-2,.,.,CASSAGQWRTEAFF,TGTGCCAGCAGCGCCGGACAGTGGCGCACTGAAGCTTTCTTT
TRBJ2-5,TRBV5-1,.,.,CASSGQETQYF,TGCGCCAGCAGCGGACAAGAGACCCAGTACTTC
TRBJ1-2,TRBV19,.,few,CASSIKGSGYTF,TGTGCCAGTAGTATTAAGGGGAGTGGCTACACCTTC
TRBJ2-7,TRBV29-1,TRBD1,.,CSVSRTGGYEQYF,TGCAGCGTTTCCCGGACAGGGGGCTACGAGCAGTACTTC
TRBJ1-1,TRBV19,.,.,CASKPHLNTEAFF,TGTGCCAGTAAACCACATCTGAACACTGAAGCTTTCTTT
TRBJ2-2,TRBV5-1,TRBD1,.,CASASTGTVNTGELFF,TGCGCCAGCGCGTCTACGGGGACAGTCAACACCGGGGAGCTGTTTTTT
TRBJ1-2,TRBV29-1,TRBD1,.,CSVEDQQGIYGYTF,TGCAGCGTTGAAGATCAACAGGGGATCTATGGCTACACCTTC
TRBJ2-3,TRBV29-1,.,.,CSSLKLSTDTQYF,TGCAGCTCTCTGAAACTGAGCACAGATACGCAGTATTTT
TRBJ1-6,TRBV30,.,.,CAWSVNNSPLHF,TGTGCCTGGAGTGTCAATAATTCACCCCTCCACTTT
TRBJ1-2,TRBV15,.,.,CATSSETGFHYGYTF,TGTGCCACCAGCAGTGAAACAGGGTTCCACTATGGCTACACCTTC
TRBJ2-5,TRBV5-1,.,few,CASSSDPNRRETQYF,TGCGCCAGCAGCTCCGACCCTAACCGACGGGAGACCCAGTACTTC
TRBJ1-6,TRBV7-2,TRBD1,few,CASSFGTGMNSPLHF,TGTGCCAGCAGTTTTGGGACAGGGATGAATTCACCCCTCCACTTT